This is a list of T cell receptor beta chains from one sample in a study of OX40 agonist ivuxolimab in advanced cancers. Generated by immunoSEQ multiplex PCR, the TCRdb table keeps only in-frame clones and is missing some. The profile shows approximately 44,000 clones, 65% to 85% of them singletons. This material consisted of CD4+ or CD8+ T cells sorted from blood, taken in a trial of the OX40 agonist ivuxolimab. Every receptor here comes from an adult with an advanced solid tumor such as melanoma, head and neck, liver or kidney cancer. Both conserved end residues are trimmed from each CDR3. Fields, in order: V gene, J gene, CDR3 protein.

>TRBV7-9|TRBJ1-3
ASSLNSWEAGNTIY
>TRBV28|TRBJ1-6
ASSLSVGTGADGSPLH
>TRBV15|TRBJ2-7
ATSISGTTYEQY
>TRBV5-1|TRBJ2-3
ASSRQAGTDTQY
>TRBV14|TRBJ1-3
ASSPLTGSSGNTIY
>TRBV19|TRBJ1-1
ASSRLRDRGAF
>TRBV7-2|TRBJ2-2
ASSVAGKSGELF
>TRBV4-1|TRBJ2-1
ASSQLGTGSYNEQF
>TRBV18|TRBJ2-3
ASSTGLTGTQY
>TRBV28|TRBJ2-7
ASGSSQGLGWEEQY
>TRBV29-1|TRBJ2-1
SVAISGRSNEQF